The TCR beta chain described here comes from a study of shared clonotypes between healthy human individuals. Study results and caveats: In general, naive subsets displayed greater estimated richness than memory subsets did. With several donors compared, 4.5% to 6.5% of naive CD4 clonotypes were shared.

Profiling relied on immunoSEQ multiplex PCR, and the TCRdb table lists in-frame clones only, not all of them. This table holds roughly 2 million clones, 85% to 95% found once. V was cut by 0 bases and J by 4 bases, with 9 bases left in between. CDR1 SGDLS and CDR2 YYNGEE come from the germline V gene. The CDR3 is 14 amino acids. A note on this clone: The antigen remains undetermined.

The source material was naive CD4+ T cells sorted from blood. The subset: CD45RA+ positively selected. The V gene is TRBV9, the J gene TRBJ2-3, with D unresolved. The source of this sequence is a man in his late teens or twenties in good health. The DNA of the CDR3 is TGTGCCAGCAGCGTAGATGCTCATCCAGATACGCAGTATTTT. Its protein is CASSVDAHPDTQYF.